This TCR beta chain derives from a study of OX40 agonist ivuxolimab in advanced cancers. Study-wide context: Those enrolled were about 82% male, with a mean age of around 60 years and ages from roughly 20 to 85. The study, taken as a whole, reports: The authors did not determine the antigen specificity of the expanded peripheral T cells.

Clones were sequenced by immunoSEQ multiplex PCR, and TCRdb holds only the in-frame ones, with some missing. Among about 68,000 clones listed, about 80% were seen once. This CDR3 has 13 amino acids. V was clipped by 3 bases and J by 16 bases, with 16 bases between them. In germline, CDR1 is SGHAT, CDR2 FQNNGV. Autoimmune disease history or systemic immunosuppression disqualified patients. A note on this clone: Its antigen is not known.

The TCR originated in an adult with an advanced solid tumor such as melanoma, head and neck, liver or kidney cancer. This specimen was CD4+ or CD8+ T cells sorted from blood, taken in a trial of the OX40 agonist ivuxolimab. The rearrangement joins TRBV11-2 to TRBJ1-6, with D perhaps TRBD1 (5 bases). The CDR3 DNA reads as TGTGCCAGCAGCTTCTGGTTGGGACGCCCACTCCACTTT. Residues: CASSFWLGRPLHF.